The TCR beta chain described here comes from a study of blood T cell repertoires in COVID-19. The CDR3 spans 16 residues. After removal of 5 bases from V and 2 bases from J, the junction contained 11 bases not matched to a gene. Per the germline V gene, CDR1 is MDHEN and CDR2 is SYDVKM. This clone has only one observation. Data came from immunoSEQ multiplex PCR; TCRdb stores just in-frame clones and leaves some out. The top ten hold about 15% of the sample, which has around 250,000 clones, approximately 84% seen once. The chain combines TRBV28 with TRBJ2-5, with TRBD1 matching 7 bases. Material for sequencing was PBMCs or T cells enriched from blood (not recorded which). This TCR derives from a man aged 35 to 55 who had recovered from COVID-19. The chain's CDR3 is CASSPRGQLYQETQYF. CDR3 DNA sequence: TGTGCCAGCAGTCCGAGGGGGCAATTATATCAAGAGACCCAGTACTTC.